This T cell receptor beta chain was captured in a study of identical twins. Overall study findings and caveats: Modelling approaches yielded underestimates of out-of-frame TCR alpha sharing between monozygotic twins. Invariant MAIT and iNKT cells are populations that could partly confound zero-insertion analyses.

This clonotype was found many times. The antigen is not known. A universal primer site came from template switching; cDNA carried unique molecular identifiers. Each CDR3 protein gets one entry after TCRdb re-called the 5' RACE reads with MiXCR. Of about 290,000 distinct CDR3 sequences listed, 8.5% to 9.5% are singletons. CDR3 length: 18 residues. The junction had 6 bases not matched to a gene; V was cut back by 1 base and J by 4 bases. Germline V gene sequence: CDR1 LGHNA, CDR2 YSLEER. These data are also associated with another study on yellow fever vaccine responses in identical twins.

The source is a woman between 18 and 30 years old in good health. This chain connects TRBV4-3 to TRBJ2-3, with 15 positions matching TRBD2. The specimen was CD8+ T cells sorted from blood. The CDR3 DNA sequence: TGCGCCAGCAGCCAAGGTTGGGGACTAGCGGGAGGTGCAGATACGCAGTATTTT. Protein product: CASSQGWGLAGGADTQYF.